This T cell receptor (beta chain) comes out of a study of cytomegalovirus exposure and HLA in healthy donors (dated by TCRdb to the late 2010s). Regarding the study in general: According to an earlier analysis of 450 to 650 of the donors, some 180 million T cells yielded roughly 100 million unique TCR beta sequences and about 300 Gb of sequence data. In addition to the first cohort of roughly 700 subjects, a separate validation cohort of approximately 130 different subjects was used. The T cell repertoires of 666 subjects were profiled by immunosequencing and related to cytomegalovirus serostatus. In the later analysis, no new phenotypic data were used to find candidate immune exposures; instead, reliance was placed on TCR beta sequences and their occurrence across donors. Roughly 300 gigabases of sequencing data and around 88 million unique TCR sequences made up an early release that covered some 640 HLA-typed donors. Because of strong linkage in the cohort, 5 or 6 DR-DQ haplotypes were treated as single units for association and clustering. To decide whether each TCR beta V gene segment behaved as functional or pseudogenic, an earlier analysis of nearly 600 of the donors relied on high-throughput TCR beta sequencing. Alongside the repertoire data, information on donor age, sex, ethnicity and CMV serostatus was compiled. The aim of the study was to test whether cataloging public T cell receptors could identify signatures of past pathogen exposure. To predict cytomegalovirus infection status, the study combined high-throughput TCR immunosequencing, statistical association of individual TCRs with disease status, and machine learning. A later analysis re-analyzed previously published TCR beta repertoires from 650 to 800 donors and added high-resolution HLA genotyping to study TCR occurrence patterns. On average, around 230,000 unique TCR beta nucleotide sequences were sequenced per donor among roughly 430 genotyped donors of the cohort, with about 17% of those sequences being non-productive. The number of donors typed differed by locus, with roughly 620-630 for A, B, C, DRB1 and DQB1, 522 for DQA1, 606 for DPA1, and some 450 for DPB1. Class I and class II HLA loci were covered by the typing at four-digit resolution. All discovery cohort repertoires had been generated on a single sequencing platform. Of the roughly 400 genotyped donors, over 65% fell in the genetic ancestry cluster associated with self-reported Caucasian donors. Genome-wide SNP genotypes for about 60% of the roughly 700 donors were used in a later genetic analysis, which treated that subset as a discovery cohort. Study-level results and caveats: An association between a missense DCLRE1C variant and V-gene and J-gene trimming of TCR beta chains was found in a later genetic analysis and replicated in an independent cohort. Correlated functional status among segregating V segments might be attributable to linkage disequilibrium, but an unknown experimental factor could not be ruled out. Because HLA typing was unavailable for some donors at each locus, only the typed subset was used in association tests. It was suggested by the authors that the approach could potentially be generalized to other disease states and immunological phenotypes. Immune exposure information for the cohort was limited to CMV serostatus. A total of 164 TCR beta chains were listed by the study as associated with cytomegalovirus. Across donors, most TCR sequences were observed very rarely, whereas some public TCRs were present in many individuals. Because counts were too low, seventeen rarely observed V segments, including chromosome 9 orphons, were excluded from the earlier analysis of about 500 of the donors. Sequencing depth was assumed to be roughly uniform across donors in the presence/absence analyses, though that assumption may not hold. A further reported finding was that TCR beta sequences accurately predicted the HLA-A and HLA-B alleles for most subjects in the first cohort. A few of the identified cytomegalovirus-associated TCR beta chains were confirmed in vitro to be specific for cytomegalovirus antigens. Some IMGT-functional V segments, including TRBV6-2 and TRBV6-3, could not be told apart with the 87-base-pair reads, so those segments were excluded. In a later analysis, several top co-occurrence clusters were reported to appear linked to parvovirus B19, influenza, CMV and Epstein-Barr virus. The classifier was reported to diagnose cytomegalovirus status with high specificity and sensitivity in both the original cohort and the validation cohort. Compared with the 666-donor mean, donors in an Asian-associated ancestry cluster had fewer N-insertions in productive TCRs, according to a later genetic analysis. Most CMV-associated TCR beta chains appeared to be HLA-restricted in a later analysis, and the HLA associations seemed to be driven largely by CMV exposure. The cohort was sequenced for TCR beta chains only, and without alpha or paired-chain data the features that could be detected were limited. A cluster of highly shared sequence variants was judged likely to represent a technical artifact of the sequencing pipeline. A later analysis associated some 17,000 TCR beta sequences with specific HLA alleles at a false discovery rate of 0.05. In an earlier analysis of fewer than 750 of the donors, most TCR beta V segments were observed in productive rearrangements about 90% or about 30% of the time, broadly matching IMGT annotations. When HLA alleles, especially DR and DQ, strongly co-occurred, attributing TCR associations to individual alleles was difficult. In a later analysis, HLA-associated TCR beta chains showed more clonal expansion and lower generation probabilities than non-associated chains that were equally common. In a later analysis, TCR association rates were found to vary across HLA loci, with the most associated TCRs seen for DRB1 alleles and the fewest for HLA-C alleles.

The cohort consisted of 600 or so healthy bone marrow donors. Cohort members were all nominally healthy when sampled, although unrecorded immune exposures were likely present. The donor was CMV seropositive and was included in the group of 250 to 350 seropositive cohort members. Every donor gave a peripheral blood sample, and the peripheral blood mononuclear cells from that sample were used for TCR beta sequencing. Genomic DNA was extracted from the blood cell samples with the Qiagen DNeasy Blood Extraction Kit. This clone has a single count. Its antigen is currently not known. Nothing much larger sits one base from this clone, and base qualities are not available. Library generation was performed with the immunoSEQ multiplex PCR assay. The multiplex PCR relied on a mix of 60 forward primers for TCR Vbeta segments and 13 reverse primers for TCR Jbeta segments. Amplification of the CDR3 region of rearranged TCR beta genes was performed with a multiplex PCR assay on genomic DNA. Amplified TCR beta libraries were sequenced as 87-base-pair reads on the Illumina HiSeq System. The authors' analysis ran thus. In a later analysis, tens of millions of unique TCR beta chains were counted across the roughly 670 repertoires, and roughly 11 million of these chains were shared by at least two donors. Raw reads were error-corrected and collapsed into unique sequences with a nearest-neighbor algorithm that merged closely related sequences to remove PCR and sequencing errors. CDR3 sequences were aligned to IMGT reference sequences to assign V, D and J gene segments. For a sequence to be retained, a match of at least six nucleotides was required to both a V gene segment and a J gene segment. Rearrangements were classified as productive when the CDR3 lacked stop codons and remained in frame with V and J, and all other rearrangements were classified as non-productive. CDR3 was defined by IMGT convention, running from the second conserved V-encoded cysteine to the conserved J-encoded phenylalanine. The earlier analysis of about 590 of the donors excluded sequences that lacked an unambiguous match to a single V gene segment. An earlier analysis of 450 to 650 of the donors called V segments functional above 56.7% productive rearrangements and segregating when the between-donor standard deviation exceeded 5%. To diagnose cytomegalovirus status from the catalog of TCR beta chain sequences, a statistical classification framework was built. In a later analysis, V and J genes were assigned by comparing TCR nucleotide sequences against IMGT/GENE-DB human TR gene sequences. The TCRdist pipeline was used in a later analysis to assign CDR3 sequences and most-parsimonious VDJ recombination scenarios. In a later analysis, each TCR beta chain was defined by its CDR3 amino acid sequence together with its V-gene family, and reads without a unique V-gene family were excluded. A later analysis removed several hundred highly shared, low-generation-probability nucleotide sequences to deal with suspected cross-contamination and a sequencing artifact. In a later analysis, a clonal expansion index for each public chain was calculated from normalized within-repertoire ranks of inferred template counts. In a later analysis, generation probabilities were computed using a VDJ recombination model fitted to out-of-frame rearrangements, and the results were checked against IGoR. A later analysis scored TCR-TCR, TCR-HLA and TCR-CMV co-occurrence with hypergeometric tests, applying a repertoire-size bias correction to TCR pairs. In a later analysis, false discovery rates were estimated by permuting HLA or CMV assignments 20 times. A later analysis grouped co-occurring TCRs with DBSCAN, adding TCRdist sequence similarity when clustering within HLA-allele-positive subsets. Co-occurrence clustering excluded repertoires with fewer than 30,000 or more than 120,000 public chains, plus five with anomalous nucleotide sharing. Held by TCRdb, this immuneACCESS table contains in-frame sequences only and omits some clones. Under half of the omission traces to an unresolved V gene where checked; the cause of the rest is unknown. V and J calls and clone size come straight from that table; D and trimming were deduced from the DNA. The sample data list 150,000 to 200,000 clones, and roughly 85% of these were observed just once. The top ten hold approximately 2.3% of the sample.

CDR1 and CDR2 (ENHRY, SYGVKD) derive from the germline V gene. From its cysteine to its phenylalanine, the CDR3 spans 14 amino acids. CDR3 DNA only is kept here, 42 bases in frame from base 1. The junction carries 10 bases between V and J, which are trimmed by 0 bases and 7 bases respectively. Sequencing input: PBMCs. This clonotype originated in a young man in good health and CMV-seropositive. The chain was built from TRBV10-3 and TRBJ1-5, with the D gene not confidently named. Read as DNA, the sequence is TGTGCCATCAGTGAGTCTGGGCAGAAGCAGCCCCAGCATTTT. The resulting protein is CAISESGQKQPQHF.